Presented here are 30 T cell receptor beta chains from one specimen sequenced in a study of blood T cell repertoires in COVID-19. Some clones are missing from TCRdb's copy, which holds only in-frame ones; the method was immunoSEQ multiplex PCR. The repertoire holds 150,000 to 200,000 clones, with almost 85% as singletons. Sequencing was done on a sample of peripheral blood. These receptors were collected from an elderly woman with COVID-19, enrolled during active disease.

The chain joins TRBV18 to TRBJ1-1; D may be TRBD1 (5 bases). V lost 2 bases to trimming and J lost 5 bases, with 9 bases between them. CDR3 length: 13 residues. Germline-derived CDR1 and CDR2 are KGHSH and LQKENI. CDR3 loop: CASSPSGETEAFF. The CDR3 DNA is TGTGCCAGCTCACCATCGGGGGAAACTGAAGCTTTCTTT.

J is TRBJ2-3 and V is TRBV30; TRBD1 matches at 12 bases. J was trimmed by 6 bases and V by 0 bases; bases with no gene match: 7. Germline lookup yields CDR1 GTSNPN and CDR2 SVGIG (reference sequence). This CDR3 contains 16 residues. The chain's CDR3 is CAWSVGTGGSGDTQYF. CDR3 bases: TGTGCCTGGAGTGTAGGGACAGGGGGCAGCGGGGATACGCAGTATTTT.

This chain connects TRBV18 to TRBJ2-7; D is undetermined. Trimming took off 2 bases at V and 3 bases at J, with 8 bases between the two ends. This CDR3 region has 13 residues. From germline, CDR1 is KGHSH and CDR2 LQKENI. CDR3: CASSPTQLYEQYF. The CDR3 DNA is TGTGCCAGCTCACCAACACAGCTCTACGAGCAGTACTTC. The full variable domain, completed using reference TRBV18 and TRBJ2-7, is NAGVMQNPRHLVRRRGQEARLRCSPMKGHSHVYWYRQLPEEGLKFMVYLQKENIIDESGMPKERFSAEFPKEGPSILRIQQVVRGDSAAYFCASSPTQLYEQYFGPGTRLTVT.

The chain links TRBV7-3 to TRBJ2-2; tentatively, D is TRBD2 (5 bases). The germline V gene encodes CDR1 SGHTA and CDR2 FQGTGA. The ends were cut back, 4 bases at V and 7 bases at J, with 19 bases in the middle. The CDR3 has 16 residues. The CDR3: CASSSKTRSGNGELFF. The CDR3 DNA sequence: TGTGCCAGCAGCTCCAAAACCCGGTCCGGGAACGGGGAGCTGTTTTTT.

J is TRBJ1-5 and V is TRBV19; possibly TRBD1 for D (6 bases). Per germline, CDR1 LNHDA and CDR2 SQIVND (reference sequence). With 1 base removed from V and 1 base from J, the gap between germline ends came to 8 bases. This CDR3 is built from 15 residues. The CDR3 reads CASSIARGSNQPQHF. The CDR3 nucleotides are TGTGCCAGTAGTATAGCCAGGGGAAGCAATCAGCCCCAGCATTTT.

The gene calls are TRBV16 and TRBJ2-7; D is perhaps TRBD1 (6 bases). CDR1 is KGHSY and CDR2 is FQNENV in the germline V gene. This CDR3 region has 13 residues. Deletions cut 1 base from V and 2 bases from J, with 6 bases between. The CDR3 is CASSQWTAYEQYF. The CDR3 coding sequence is TGTGCCAGCAGCCAATGGACAGCCTACGAGCAGTACTTC.

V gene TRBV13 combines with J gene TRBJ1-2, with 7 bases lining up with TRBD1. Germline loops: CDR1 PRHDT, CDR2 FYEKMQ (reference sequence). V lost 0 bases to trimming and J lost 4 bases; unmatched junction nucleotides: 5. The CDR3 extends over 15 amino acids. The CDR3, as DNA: TGTGCCAGCAGCTTAGGCCTTGCAGGGGGCTATGGCTACACCTTC. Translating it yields CASSLGLAGGYGYTF.

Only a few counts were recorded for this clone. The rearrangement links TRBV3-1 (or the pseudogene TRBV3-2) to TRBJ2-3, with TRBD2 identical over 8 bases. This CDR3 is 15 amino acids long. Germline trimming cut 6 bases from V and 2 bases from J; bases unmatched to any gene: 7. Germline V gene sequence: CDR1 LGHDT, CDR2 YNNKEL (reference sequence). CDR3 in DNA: TGTGCCAGCAGTCCCGGGGGGGGCGACACAGATACGCAGTATTTT. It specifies CASSPGGGDTDTQYF.

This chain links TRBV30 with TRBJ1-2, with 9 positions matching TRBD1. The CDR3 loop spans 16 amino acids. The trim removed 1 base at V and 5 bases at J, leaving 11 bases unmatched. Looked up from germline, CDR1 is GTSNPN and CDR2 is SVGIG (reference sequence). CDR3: CAWSGQGGIFLYGYTF. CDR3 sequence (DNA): TGTGCCTGGAGTGGACAGGGGGGGATCTTTTTGTATGGCTACACCTTC.

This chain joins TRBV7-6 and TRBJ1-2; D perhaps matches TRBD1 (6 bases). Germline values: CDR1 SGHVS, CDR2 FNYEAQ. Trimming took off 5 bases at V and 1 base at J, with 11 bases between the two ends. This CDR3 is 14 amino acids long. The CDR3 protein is CASSPRTVNYGYTF. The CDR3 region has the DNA TGTGCCAGCAGCCCCAGGACAGTTAACTATGGCTACACCTTC.

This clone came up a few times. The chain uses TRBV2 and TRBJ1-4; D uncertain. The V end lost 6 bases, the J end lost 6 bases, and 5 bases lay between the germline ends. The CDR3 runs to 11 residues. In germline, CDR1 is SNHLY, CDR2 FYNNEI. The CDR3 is CASSYYEKLFF. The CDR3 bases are TGTGCCAGCAGCTATTATGAAAAACTGTTTTTT.

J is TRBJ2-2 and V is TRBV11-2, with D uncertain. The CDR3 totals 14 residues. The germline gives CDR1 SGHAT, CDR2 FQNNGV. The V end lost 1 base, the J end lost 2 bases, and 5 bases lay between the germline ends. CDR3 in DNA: TGTGCCAGCAGCTTAGTCCCAAACACCGGGGAGCTGTTTTTT. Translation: CASSLVPNTGELFF.

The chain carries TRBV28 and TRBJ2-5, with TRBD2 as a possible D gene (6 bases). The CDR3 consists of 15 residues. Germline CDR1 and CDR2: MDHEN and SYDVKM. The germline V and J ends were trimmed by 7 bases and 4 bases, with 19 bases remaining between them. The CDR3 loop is CASTNAGNPGETQYF. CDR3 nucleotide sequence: TGTGCCAGCACCAATGCGGGGAATCCGGGAGAGACCCAGTACTTC.

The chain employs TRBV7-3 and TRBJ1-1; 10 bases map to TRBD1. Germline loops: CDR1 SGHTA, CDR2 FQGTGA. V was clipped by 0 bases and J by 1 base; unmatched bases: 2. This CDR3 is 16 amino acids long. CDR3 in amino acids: CASSLTRTGGNTEAFF. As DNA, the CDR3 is TGTGCCAGCAGCTTAACCCGGACAGGGGGGAACACTGAAGCTTTCTTT. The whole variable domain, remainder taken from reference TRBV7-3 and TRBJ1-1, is GAGVSQTPSNKVTEKGKYVELRCDPISGHTALYWYRQSLGQGPEFLIYFQGTGAADDSGLPNDRFFAVRPEGSVSTLKIQRTERGDSAVYLCASSLTRTGGNTEAFFGQGTRLTVV.

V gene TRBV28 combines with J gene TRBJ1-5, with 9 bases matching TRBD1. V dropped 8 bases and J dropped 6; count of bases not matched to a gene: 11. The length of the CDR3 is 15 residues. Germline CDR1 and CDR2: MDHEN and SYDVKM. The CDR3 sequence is CASSPDRGGGQPQHF. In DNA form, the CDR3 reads TGTGCCAGCTCCCCGGACAGGGGAGGGGGTCAGCCCCAGCATTTT.

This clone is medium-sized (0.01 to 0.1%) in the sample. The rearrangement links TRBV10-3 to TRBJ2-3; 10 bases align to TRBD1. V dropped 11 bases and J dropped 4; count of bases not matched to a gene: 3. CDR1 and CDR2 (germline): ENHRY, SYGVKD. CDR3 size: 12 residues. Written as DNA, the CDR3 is TGTGCCTTCGGGACAGGGGCAGATACGCAGTATTTT. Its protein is CAFGTGADTQYF.

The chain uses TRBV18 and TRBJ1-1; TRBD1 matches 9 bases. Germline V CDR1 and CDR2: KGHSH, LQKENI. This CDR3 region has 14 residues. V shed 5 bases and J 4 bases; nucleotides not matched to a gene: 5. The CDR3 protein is CASSALDRGTEAFF. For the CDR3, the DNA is TGTGCCAGCTCAGCCCTGGACAGGGGCACTGAAGCTTTCTTT.

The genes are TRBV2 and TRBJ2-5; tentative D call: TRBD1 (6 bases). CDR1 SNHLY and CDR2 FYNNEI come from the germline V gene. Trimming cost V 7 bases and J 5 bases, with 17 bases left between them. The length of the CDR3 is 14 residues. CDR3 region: CASKVSGVRETQYF. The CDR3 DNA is TGTGCCAGCAAAGTCTCAGGGGTGAGGGAGACCCAGTACTTC. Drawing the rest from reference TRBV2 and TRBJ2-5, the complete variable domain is EPEVTQTPSHQVTQMGQEVILRCVPISNHLYFYWYRQILGQKVEFLVSFYNNEISEKSEIFDDQFSVERPDGSNFTLKIRSTKLEDSAMYFCASKVSGVRETQYFGPGTRLLVL.

The CDR3 bases are TGTGCTAGTGGTTCCGGGACAGGGGGTTACAATGAGCAGTTCTTC. This sequence encodes CASGSGTGGYNEQFF. This chain connects TRBV12-5 to TRBJ2-1; 11 bases align to TRBD1. Trimming cost V 4 bases and J 4 bases; bases outside gene matches: 3. Germline V CDR1 and CDR2: LGHNT, FRNRAP. The CDR3 loop spans 15 amino acids.

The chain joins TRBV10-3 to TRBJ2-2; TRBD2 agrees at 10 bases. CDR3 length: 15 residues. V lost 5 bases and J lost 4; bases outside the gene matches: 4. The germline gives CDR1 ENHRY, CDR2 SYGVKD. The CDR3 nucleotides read TGTGCCATCAGTTCTAGCGGGAGCGGCACCGGGGAGCTGTTTTTT. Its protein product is CAISSSGSGTGELFF.

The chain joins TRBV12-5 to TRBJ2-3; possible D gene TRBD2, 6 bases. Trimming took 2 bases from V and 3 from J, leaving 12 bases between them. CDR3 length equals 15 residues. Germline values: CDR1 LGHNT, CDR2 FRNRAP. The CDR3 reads CASGLTDYPTDTQYF. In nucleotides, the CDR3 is TGTGCTAGTGGTTTGACGGACTACCCGACAGATACGCAGTATTTT.

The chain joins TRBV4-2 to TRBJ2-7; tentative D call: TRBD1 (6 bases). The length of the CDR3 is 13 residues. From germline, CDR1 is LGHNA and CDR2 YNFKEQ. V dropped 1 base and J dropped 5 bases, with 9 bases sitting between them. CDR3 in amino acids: CASSQAAGDEQYF. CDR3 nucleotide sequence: TGTGCCAGCAGCCAAGCGGCAGGGGACGAGCAGTACTTC.

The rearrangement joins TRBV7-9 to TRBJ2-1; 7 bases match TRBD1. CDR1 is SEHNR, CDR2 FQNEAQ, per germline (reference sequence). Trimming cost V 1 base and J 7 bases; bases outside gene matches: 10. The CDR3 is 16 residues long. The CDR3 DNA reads TGTGCCAGCAGCTTAGGGTTTCGAGGGGGCGGGAATGAGCAGTTCTTC. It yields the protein CASSLGFRGGGNEQFF.

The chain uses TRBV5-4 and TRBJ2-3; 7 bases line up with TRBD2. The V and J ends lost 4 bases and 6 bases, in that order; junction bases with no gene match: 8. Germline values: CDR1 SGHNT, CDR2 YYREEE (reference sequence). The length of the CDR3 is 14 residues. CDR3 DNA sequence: TGTGCCAGCAGCGTACAAACTAGCGCGGATACGCAGTATTTT. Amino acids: CASSVQTSADTQYF.

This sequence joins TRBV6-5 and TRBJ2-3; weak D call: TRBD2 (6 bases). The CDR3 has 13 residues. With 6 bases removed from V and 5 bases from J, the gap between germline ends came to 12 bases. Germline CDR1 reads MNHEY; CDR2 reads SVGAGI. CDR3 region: CASSRDFGDTQYF. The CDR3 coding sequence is TGTGCCAGCAGCAGGGACTTCGGAGATACGCAGTATTTT.

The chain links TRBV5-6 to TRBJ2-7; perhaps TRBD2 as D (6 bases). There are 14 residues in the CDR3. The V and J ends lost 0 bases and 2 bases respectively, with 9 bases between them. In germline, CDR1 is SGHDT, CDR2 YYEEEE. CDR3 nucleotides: TGTGCCAGCAGCTTGGCCTGGAGGGCCTACGAGCAGTACTTC. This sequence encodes CASSLAWRAYEQYF.

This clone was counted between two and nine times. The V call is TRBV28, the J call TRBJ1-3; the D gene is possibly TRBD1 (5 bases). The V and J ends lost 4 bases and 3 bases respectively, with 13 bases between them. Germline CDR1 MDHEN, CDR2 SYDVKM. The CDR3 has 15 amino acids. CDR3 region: CASSSPGGVGNTIYF. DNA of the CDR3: TGTGCCAGCAGTTCCCCCGGGGGGGTTGGAAACACCATATATTTT.

CDR3 loop: CAATNNRGHYGYTF. The DNA for the CDR3 is TGTGCCGCCACCAACAACAGGGGGCACTATGGCTACACCTTC. V gene TRBV18 combines with J gene TRBJ1-2; 9 bases match TRBD1. This CDR3 has 14 amino acids. Germline CDR1 KGHSH, CDR2 LQKENI. V lost 11 bases and J lost 3; bases outside the gene matches: 10.

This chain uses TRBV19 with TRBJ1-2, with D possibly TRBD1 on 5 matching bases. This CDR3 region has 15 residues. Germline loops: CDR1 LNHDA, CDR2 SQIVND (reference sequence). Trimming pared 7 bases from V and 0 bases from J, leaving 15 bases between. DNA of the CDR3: TGTGCCAGTACGGGAGGGGCACTACCTAACTATGGCTACACCTTC. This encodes CASTGGALPNYGYTF.

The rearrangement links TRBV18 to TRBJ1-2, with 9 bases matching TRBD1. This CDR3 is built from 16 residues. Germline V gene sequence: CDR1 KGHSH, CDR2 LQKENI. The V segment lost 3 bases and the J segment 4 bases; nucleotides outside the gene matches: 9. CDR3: CASSPTSDRGAYGYTF. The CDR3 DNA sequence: TGTGCCAGCTCACCCACCTCGGACAGGGGAGCCTATGGCTACACCTTC.